Listed below are T cell receptor beta chains from one sample, sequenced in a study of CXCR4 blockade with PD-1 therapy in pancreatic cancer. Clones were sequenced by immunoSEQ multiplex PCR, and TCRdb holds only the in-frame ones, with some missing. The sample has 15,000 or so clones, around 72% seen once. Sequenced material: tumor tissue. The receptors come from a human donor with pancreatic ductal adenocarcinoma. CDR3s include the opening cysteine and the closing phenylalanine or tryptophan. A D gene is named only where the DNA matches it firmly. Some rows have no size entry. The others give once, few or many, or a class for an expanded clone.

TRBJ2-1 | TRBV28 | - | TRBD2 | CASSWGLAGGLDNEQFF | TGTGCCAGCAGTTGGGGACTAGCGGGAGGTCTAGACAATGAGCAGTTCTTC
TRBJ2-7 | TRBV25-1 | - | TRBD1 | CASSEWGQGIGSYEQYF | TGTGCCAGCAGTGAGTGGGGACAGGGGATTGGGTCCTACGAGCAGTACTTC
TRBJ2-2 | TRBV19 | few | - | CASSIDGTPGQELFF | TGTGCCAGTAGTATAGATGGGACCCCGGGCCAGGAGCTGTTTTTT
TRBJ2-7 | TRBV19 | - | - | CASSTLTGWGYEQYF | TGTGCCAGTAGTACCCTAACGGGGTGGGGCTACGAGCAGTACTTC
TRBJ2-1 | TRBV18 | - | TRBD2 | CASSQRGLGSYNEQFF | TGTGCCAGCTCGCAGCGGGGGCTCGGCTCCTACAATGAGCAGTTCTTC
TRBJ1-1 | TRBV28 | - | TRBD1 | CASSPWGQTMNTEAFF | TGTGCCAGCAGTCCCTGGGGACAGACTATGAACACTGAAGCTTTCTTT
TRBJ2-5 | TRBV18 | - | TRBD2 | CASSPGFAGETQYF | TGTGCCAGCTCACCAGGGTTTGCGGGAGAAACCCAGTACTTC
TRBJ2-2 | TRBV27 | few | - | CASGWNTGELFF | TGTGCCAGCGGGTGGAACACCGGGGAGCTGTTTTTT
TRBJ1-5 | TRBV28 | - | TRBD1 | CASSQRQGIFSPQHF | TGTGCCAGCAGCCAAAGACAGGGGATCTTTTCGCCCCAGCATTTT
TRBJ1-1 | TRBV28 | once | TRBD1 | CASSPDRGRVTEAFF | TGTGCCAGCAGCCCGGACAGGGGAAGGGTCACTGAAGCTTTCTTT
TRBJ2-3 | TRBV18 | - | TRBD2 | CASSPGTSGTSGTDTQYF | TGTGCCAGCTCACCAGGGACTAGCGGCACCTCTGGCACAGATACGCAGTATTTT
TRBJ2-2 | TRBV18 | - | - | CASSPIPAGELFF | TGTGCCAGCTCACCAATCCCCGCCGGGGAGCTGTTTTTT
TRBJ2-1 | TRBV19 | - | TRBD2 | CASSFGTSGKFNEQFF | TGTGCCAGTAGTTTCGGGACTAGCGGGAAATTTAATGAGCAGTTCTTC
TRBJ2-1 | TRBV19 | - | TRBD1 | CASSDDRAPYNEQFF | TGTGCCAGTAGCGATGACAGGGCGCCCTACAATGAGCAGTTCTTC
TRBJ2-2 | TRBV18 | - | - | CASSPTGNTGELFF | TGTGCCAGCTCACCAACGGGGAACACCGGGGAGCTGTTTTTT
TRBJ1-5 | TRBV9 | few | - | CASSEQGNQPQHF | TGTGCCAGCAGTGAACAGGGCAATCAGCCCCAGCATTTT
TRBJ2-2 | TRBV29-1 | - | - | CSVVKGSRNTGELFF | TGCAGCGTTGTTAAGGGGAGTAGGAACACCGGGGAGCTGTTTTTT
TRBJ2-1 | TRBV6-8 | - | - | CASSSWASYNEQFF | TGTGCCAGCAGTTCTTGGGCCTCCTACAATGAGCAGTTCTTC
TRBJ1-2 | TRBV14 | - | - | CASSQDIGTANYGYTF | TGTGCCAGCAGCCAAGATATAGGGACCGCTAACTATGGCTACACCTTC
TRBJ2-1 | TRBV19 | few | TRBD2 | CASSITSGLYNEQFF | TGTGCCAGTAGTATCACTAGCGGGCTTTACAATGAGCAGTTCTTC
TRBJ1-1 | TRBV30 | - | - | CAWSVRGNTEAFF | TGTGCCTGGAGTGTACGTGGGAACACTGAAGCTTTCTTT
TRBJ1-1 | TRBV29-1 | - | - | CSVDPAGGTEAFF | TGCAGCGTTGACCCGGCGGGGGGCACTGAAGCTTTCTTT
TRBJ1-4 | TRBV6-8 | - | TRBD1 | CASRDRVGTNEKLFF | TGTGCCAGCCGGGACAGGGTGGGGACTAATGAAAAACTGTTTTTT
TRBJ1-1 | TRBV28 | - | - | CASSPQGRLNTEAFF | TGTGCCAGCAGTCCTCAGGGACGGTTGAACACTGAAGCTTTCTTT
TRBJ1-2 | TRBV28 | few | - | CASSLGVGGYTF | TGTGCCAGCAGTTTGGGGGTGGGTGGCTACACCTTC
TRBJ1-6 | TRBV28 | - | - | CASSSGANNSPLHF | TGTGCCAGCAGTTCAGGGGCTAATAATTCACCCCTCCACTTT
TRBJ2-3 | TRBV28 | - | - | CASSLRQSAADTQYF | TGTGCCAGCAGTTTAAGGCAGAGCGCGGCAGATACGCAGTATTTT
TRBJ1-1 | TRBV19 | - | - | CASSLQQNLNTEAFF | TGTGCCAGTAGTCTACAACAGAATCTGAACACTGAAGCTTTCTTT